A single sample gave rise to the 14 T cell receptor beta chains below, sequenced in a study of tumor-infiltrating lymphocytes in primary liver carcinoma. Each 20-30 mg portion of unsorted bulk tissue served as the source for co-extraction of RNA and DNA. TCR beta cDNA was prepared out of about 530 ng total RNA by means of a constant-region primer. Amplification in three nested multiplex PCR rounds with slightly modified ARM-PCR gave rise to TCR beta libraries. It was with TRBV1-TRBV30 forward primers and a C-beta reverse primer that the first two PCR rounds were run, at approximately 9 cycles each. TCRdb ran MiXCR on the multiplex PCR reads and lists one entry per CDR3 protein. The sample holds around 47,000 distinct CDR3 sequences, about three quarters seen once. The sample comprised liver tumor tissue from sampling region 2. Described subset: tumor region T2, inferior pole. The receptors come from a man aged 40-50 years with primary liver carcinoma and hepatitis B virus infection.

Comment on this clonotype: A much larger clonotype is one base distant, so this may be a read error. The V and J genes are TRBV29-1 and TRBJ2-7; D is unclear. The germline CDR1 and CDR2 sequences are SQVTM and ANQGSEA. The CDR3 runs to 12 residues. Deletions cut 7 bases from V and 9 bases from J, with 19 bases between. The CDR3 protein is CSASWGNRGQYF. The CDR3 nucleotides read TGCAGCGCGAGTTGGGGTAATCGCGGGCAGTACTTC.

A word on this clonotype: Its ends do not fully match the called genes, so a read error is possible. This chain joins TRBV4-2 and TRBJ1-3, with 9 positions matching TRBD1. The length of the CDR3 is 21 residues. Per germline, CDR1 LGHNA and CDR2 YNFKEQ. The chain's CDR3 is CVSSQEGLTGGRISSGNTIYF. The CDR3, as DNA: TGTGTCAGCAGCCAAGAAGGCTTGACAGGGGGTCGTATTTCCTCCGGAAACACCATATATTTT.

The J gene is TRBJ2-7, the V gene TRBV7-8, with 7 bases matching TRBD2. Germline loops: CDR1 SGHVS, CDR2 FQNEAQ. The ends lost 5 bases at V and 6 bases at J; junction bases unmatched: 19. This CDR3 has 17 amino acids. CDR3: CASSLKGGTIVTLEQYF. CDR3 in DNA: TGTGCCAGCAGCCTGAAGGGTGGGACTATAGTTACCCTCGAGCAGTACTTC.

As for this clonotype: Just one base apart from a much larger clone, this may be a read error. This chain uses TRBV6-1 with TRBJ2-6; D is ambiguous. Germline V gives CDR1 MNHNS, CDR2 SASEGT. The CDR3 spans 15 residues. CDR3 nucleotide sequence: TGTGCCAGCAGTGGATTCTCCCAATGGGCCAACATCCTGACTTTC. Translating gives CASSGFSQWANILTF.

Regarding this clonotype: This CDR3 fails to terminate in the conserved phenylalanine or tryptophan, so it likely reflects a read error. The chain links TRBV12-3 or TRBV12-4 to TRBJ2-3; weak D call: TRBD1 (6 bases). CDR3 length: 13 amino acids. The V gene lost 3 bases and the J gene lost 5 bases, with 9 bases spanning the gap. CDR3 region: CASSFGGRDTQYI. The CDR3 DNA reads TGTGCCAGCAGTTTTGGGGGCCGAGATACGCAGTATATT.

This rearrangement joins TRBV4-1 to TRBJ2-1, with D tentatively TRBD1 or TRBD2 (5 bases each). CDR1 is MGHRA, CDR2 YSYEKL, per germline. V was clipped by 4 bases and J by 13 bases, with 29 bases between them. The CDR3 is 17 amino acids. The CDR3 coding sequence is TGCGCCAGCAGCCCCAGAGGGGTGGCGCGAGGGCGTAGTGAACAGTTCTTC. The encoded protein is CASSPRGVARGRSEQFF.

Comments on this clonotype: Since the CDR3 does not end with the conserved phenylalanine or tryptophan, this likely comes from a read error. The J gene is TRBJ1-4, the V gene TRBV14; D gene unclear. Per germline, CDR1 SGHDN and CDR2 FVKESK. The V and J ends lost 9 bases and 8 bases respectively, with 16 bases between them. This CDR3 contains 13 residues. Written as DNA, the CDR3 is TGTGCCAGTACCTACTCCTTCGAAGAAAAACTGTTTATT. Its protein is CASTYSFEEKLFI.

In the case of this clonotype: Since the CDR3 does not end with the conserved phenylalanine or tryptophan, this likely comes from a read error. It is unclear where the CDR3 begins or ends on the DNA, so no DNA is shown, and the CDR3 is as TCRdb lists it. The V call is TRBV4-2, the J call TRBJ2-1. From germline, CDR1 is LGHNA and CDR2 YNFKEQ. The CDR3 extends over 11 residues, inclusive of both ends. The CDR3 reads CASSQADEQFS.

Of note for this clonotype: Given a much more abundant clone one base away, this may be a read error. This chain uses TRBV20-1 with TRBJ2-1, with D possibly being TRBD2 (5 bases). CDR1 is DFQATT and CDR2 is SNEGSKA in the germline V gene (reference sequence). The CDR3 length is 11 residues. The chain's CDR3 is CRPRGTGEQFF. In nucleotides, the CDR3 is TGCAGGCCGAGAGGCACGGGGGAGCAGTTCTTC.

This clonotype was recorded only once. This chain's CDR3 is CASRSGFPSEAFF. CDR3 nucleotide sequence: TGTGCCAGCAGGTCAGGGTTCCCCTCTGAAGCTTTCTTT. The chain is built from TRBV25-1 and TRBJ1-1; D perhaps matches TRBD1 (5 bases). The V gene's germline CDR1 is MGHDK and CDR2 SYGVNS. CDR3 length equals 13 residues. Trimming took off 6 bases at V and 6 bases at J, with 14 bases between the two ends.

For the CDR3, the DNA is TGCAGCGCTGTGACAGGCGAAGGCTACACCTTC. Amino acid sequence: CSAVTGEGYTF. The V call is TRBV29-1, the J call TRBJ1-2; weak D call: TRBD1 (6 bases). The CDR3 is 11 amino acids. V was clipped by 7 bases and J by 8 bases, with 14 bases between them. The germline CDR1 and CDR2 sequences are SQVTM and ANQGSEA. Drawing the rest from reference TRBV29-1 and TRBJ1-2, the complete variable domain is SAVISQKPSRDICQRGTSLTIQCQVDSQVTMMFWYRQQPGQSLTLIATANQGSEATYESGFVIDKFPISRPNLTFSTLTVSNMSPEDSSIYLCSAVTGEGYTFGSGTRLTVV.

About this clonotype itself: The junction and the germline gene differ at one end; a read error may be behind it. The chain employs TRBV11-2 and TRBJ2-1, with TRBD2 matching over 13 bases. Germline CDR1 reads SGHAT; CDR2 reads FQNNGV. The CDR3 is made up of 15 amino acids. Here the CDR3 reads CACSPGLAGSNEQFF. The CDR3 coding sequence is TGTGCCTGCAGCCCGGGACTAGCGGGATCCAATGAGCAGTTCTTT.

About this clonotype: The junction does not match germline at one end; this may be a read error. The rearrangement links TRBV12-3 or TRBV12-4 to TRBJ2-3; D is uncertain. This CDR3 spans 11 amino acids. In DNA form, the CDR3 reads TGTGCCATTCGGTACACATATACGCAGTATTTT. Amino acids: CAIRYTYTQYF.

As concerns this clonotype: Compared with germline, one end of the junction differs, possibly owing to a read error. The genes are TRBV6-6 and TRBJ1-1; TRBD1 is a possible D gene (5 bases). Germline-derived CDR1 and CDR2 are MNHNY and SVGAGI (reference sequence). CDR3 length: 13 residues. The CDR3 region has the DNA TGTGGCAGCAGCACATGGGGGACTATTGAAGCTTTCTTT. Protein sequence: CGSSTWGTIEAFF.